These T cell receptor beta chains were read from a single sample in a study of CXCR3-negative and CXCR3-positive naive CD8 T cells. TCRdb reworked the 5' RACE reads into one entry per CDR3 protein, no DNA. The sample table sets out 45,000 to 60,000 distinct CDR3 sequences. Source material: memory CD8+ T cells from blood. These receptors originate from a human donor in good health. Some clones in this sample may be carry-over from other donors' samples. Both conserved end residues are part of each CDR3. The order of the fields is J gene, V gene, CDR3 protein.

>TRBJ2-3|TRBV7-6
CASSLPRAGATDTQYF
>TRBJ2-2|TRBV6-2/TRBV6-3
CANSDGTKNTGELFF
>TRBJ2-1|TRBV28
CASSLFLAGGQPYNEQFF
>TRBJ2-3|TRBV6-5
CASSSGTGGFTDAQYF
>TRBJ2-1|TRBV6-6
CASSLNLHPYNEQFF
>TRBJ2-7|TRBV5-1
CASSLRLDYEQYF
>TRBJ2-5|TRBV28
CASSYGQTQETQYF
>TRBJ2-3|TRBV4-3
CASSQDLSPTSTDTQYF
>TRBJ2-7|TRBV4-3
CASSQDRWGDYEQYF
>TRBJ2-7|TRBV6-6
CASSYDPPRGQYF
>TRBJ2-1|TRBV6-2/TRBV6-3
CATSLGGTYNEQFF
>TRBJ2-7|TRBV12-3/TRBV12-4
CASSLRGFEQYF
>TRBJ2-2|TRBV7-2
CASSLAGGNTGELFF
>TRBJ1-1|TRBV5-1
CASIKGLEDTEAFF
>TRBJ1-2|TRBV20-1
CSARDWDGSGVRYTF
>TRBJ2-7|TRBV29-1
CSVEDQGGSEQYF
>TRBJ2-7|TRBV29-1
CSVESRAPYEQYF
>TRBJ1-5|TRBV7-6
CASSLSAEGQPQHF
>TRBJ2-3|TRBV24-1
CATSDTTGTDTQYF
>TRBJ2-7|TRBV12-3/TRBV12-4
CASSLIDYEQYF
>TRBJ2-7|TRBV18
CASSPSSPDEQYF
>TRBJ2-7|TRBV29-1
CSVGGTVSYEQYF
>TRBJ1-5|TRBV15
CATSLHWGVRQPQHF
>TRBJ2-5|TRBV7-9
CASSSRDRGHQETQYF
>TRBJ2-7|TRBV12-3/TRBV12-4
CASSSGLAGAYEQYF
>TRBJ1-1|TRBV6-2/TRBV6-3
CASSYMGTEAFF
>TRBJ1-1|TRBV30
CAWSVGIGGPNTEAFF
>TRBJ1-1|TRBV19
CASSMWGDGTEAFF
>TRBJ2-1|TRBV20-1
CSASEGLAAYNEQFF
>TRBJ2-5|TRBV12-3/TRBV12-4
CASSLEGDQETQYF
>TRBJ1-2|TRBV29-1
CSVVRQTHDYGYTF
>TRBJ2-1|TRBV29-1
CSVEVPGQNNEQFF
>TRBJ2-3|TRBV6-2/TRBV6-3
CASSYLGLAGGTDTQYF
>TRBJ2-1|TRBV20-1
CSATEGGVDNEQFF
>TRBJ2-7|TRBV20-1
CSARDVQGQYF
>TRBJ2-7|TRBV29-1
CSVVGQGAPEQYF
>TRBJ1-5|TRBV12-3/TRBV12-4
CASSLTGSSQPQHF
>TRBJ2-1|TRBV20-1
CSALLEGGGGYNEQFF
>TRBJ1-1|TRBV4-1
CASSQEARGAFF
>TRBJ2-7|TRBV20-1
CSASGTLSYEQYF
>TRBJ2-7|TRBV7-2
CASSQDSLPYEQYF
>TRBJ2-1|TRBV6-2/TRBV6-3
CASSYLAGGGNEQFF
>TRBJ2-1|TRBV5-1
CASSLYQGANEQFF
>TRBJ2-5|TRBV10-3
CAISEGSGGLGETQYF
>TRBJ1-1|TRBV20-1
CSAPQGGMDTEAFF
>TRBJ2-2|TRBV5-1
CASSARDTYSNTGELFF
>TRBJ2-3|TRBV28
CASSPGGDTQYF
>TRBJ2-4|TRBV7-2
CASSYDWNIQYF
>TRBJ2-1|TRBV7-9
CASSLGSPGSGNEQFF
>TRBJ1-1|TRBV7-3
CASRVGSSTEAFF
>TRBJ2-1|TRBV29-1
CSVENRAWDEQFF
>TRBJ2-1|TRBV4-3
CASSQDFGTSGGGEQFF
>TRBJ2-1|TRBV3-1
CASSQDRGRSSYNEQFF
>TRBJ2-5|TRBV20-1
CSAREGSGKETQYF
>TRBJ2-2|TRBV19
CASSTSDGTGELFF
>TRBJ2-5|TRBV7-9
CASSLSYTLQETQYF
>TRBJ2-3|TRBV6-5
CASSYSFGGSTDTQYF
>TRBJ2-4|TRBV29-1
CSVGQHGQNIQYF